Included here is one T cell receptor beta chain sequence, with context. The data originate from a study of blood T cell repertoires in COVID-19. Study-level information: Material from acute and convalescent COVID-19 was sourced from the United States, Italy and Spain.

This CDR3 has 15 amino acids. Germline V gives CDR1 MNHEY, CDR2 SVGAGI. Trimming took 11 bases from V and 3 from J, leaving 23 bases between them. The authors' processing: Scientists estimated how many nucleated cells there were by amplifying reference gene primers. Using immunoSEQ multiplex PCR, the repertoire was profiled, and TCRdb retains in-frame clones only, with some absent. The DNA gave D and trimming, while V, J and clone size come from that table. This table holds around 25,000 clones, nearly 90% found once. The J gene is TRBJ2-7, the V gene TRBV6-5; D is perhaps TRBD2 (6 bases). The sequence derives from a man between 70 and 80 years old with acute or convalescent COVID-19. The source material was peripheral blood. CDR3 in DNA: TGTGCCGCCAATAACCCGTTACTAGCTAACTACGAGCAGTACTTC. This codes for CAANNPLLANYEQYF.